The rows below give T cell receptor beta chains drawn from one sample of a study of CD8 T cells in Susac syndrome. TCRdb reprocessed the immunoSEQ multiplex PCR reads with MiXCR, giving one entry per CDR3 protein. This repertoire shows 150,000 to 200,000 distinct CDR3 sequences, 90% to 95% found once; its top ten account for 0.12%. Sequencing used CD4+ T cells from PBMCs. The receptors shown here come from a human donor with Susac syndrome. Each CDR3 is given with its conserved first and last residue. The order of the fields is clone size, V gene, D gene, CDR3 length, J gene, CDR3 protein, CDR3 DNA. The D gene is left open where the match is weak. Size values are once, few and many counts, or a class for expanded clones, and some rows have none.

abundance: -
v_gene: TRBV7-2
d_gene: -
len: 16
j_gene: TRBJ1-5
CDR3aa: CASSLVGSQSNQPQHF
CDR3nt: TGTGCCAGCAGCTTAGTCGGAAGTCAGAGCAATCAGCCCCAGCATTTT

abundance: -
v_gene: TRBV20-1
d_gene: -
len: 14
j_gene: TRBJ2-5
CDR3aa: CSARKTGTQETQYF
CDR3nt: TGCAGTGCTAGAAAAACAGGGACGCAAGAGACCCAGTACTTC

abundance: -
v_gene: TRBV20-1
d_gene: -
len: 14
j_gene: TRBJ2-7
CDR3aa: CSARDLGKGYEQYF
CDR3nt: TGCAGTGCTAGAGATCTGGGTAAGGGCTACGAGCAGTACTTC

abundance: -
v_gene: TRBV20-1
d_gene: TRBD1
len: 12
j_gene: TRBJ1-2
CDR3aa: CSAMTGDYGYTF
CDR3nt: TGCAGTGCGATGACAGGGGACTATGGCTACACCTTC

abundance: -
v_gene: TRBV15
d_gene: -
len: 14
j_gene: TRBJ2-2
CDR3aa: CATSREYQAGELFF
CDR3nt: TGTGCCACCAGCAGAGAATACCAGGCCGGGGAGCTGTTTTTT

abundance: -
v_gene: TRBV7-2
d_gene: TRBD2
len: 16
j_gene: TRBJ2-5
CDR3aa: CASSLQSRGEAETQYF
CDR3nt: TGTGCCAGCAGCTTACAAAGCCGGGGGGAGGCGGAGACCCAGTACTTC

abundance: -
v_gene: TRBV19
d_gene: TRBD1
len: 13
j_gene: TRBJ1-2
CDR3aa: CASGTGMAYGYTF
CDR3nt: TGTGCCAGTGGGACAGGGATGGCCTATGGCTACACCTTC

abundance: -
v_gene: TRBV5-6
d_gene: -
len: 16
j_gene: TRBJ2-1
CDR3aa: CASSLRPLEPYNEQFF
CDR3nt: TGTGCCAGCAGCTTGCGGCCACTAGAGCCTTACAATGAGCAGTTCTTC

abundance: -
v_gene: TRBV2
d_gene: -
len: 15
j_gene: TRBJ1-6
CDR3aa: CASSEDRAMNSPLHF
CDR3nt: TGTGCCAGCAGTGAAGACAGGGCCATGAATTCACCCCTCCACTTT

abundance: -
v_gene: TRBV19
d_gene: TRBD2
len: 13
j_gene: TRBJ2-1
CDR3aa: CASRGLAGNEQFF
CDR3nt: TGTGCCAGTAGGGGACTAGCGGGGAATGAGCAGTTCTTC

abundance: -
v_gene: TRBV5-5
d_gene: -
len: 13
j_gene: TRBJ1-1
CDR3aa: CASSLVPNTEAFF
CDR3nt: TGTGCCAGCAGCTTGGTTCCGAACACTGAAGCTTTCTTT

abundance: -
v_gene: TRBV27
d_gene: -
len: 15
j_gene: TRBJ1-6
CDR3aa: CASSLFRGGNSPLHF
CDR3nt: TGTGCCAGCAGTTTATTCAGGGGAGGAAATTCACCCCTCCACTTT

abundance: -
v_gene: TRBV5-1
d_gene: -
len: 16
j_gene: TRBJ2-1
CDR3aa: CASSLEMGGVNNEQFF
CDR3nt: TGCGCCAGCAGCTTGGAAATGGGCGGAGTGAACAATGAGCAGTTCTTC

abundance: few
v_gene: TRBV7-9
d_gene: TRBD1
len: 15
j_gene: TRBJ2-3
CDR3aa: CASSPRTGGTDTQYF
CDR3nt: TGTGCCAGCAGTCCCCGGACAGGGGGGACAGATACGCAGTATTTT

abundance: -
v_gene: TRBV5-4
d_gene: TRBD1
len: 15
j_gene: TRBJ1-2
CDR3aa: CASSVDRGQHYGYTF
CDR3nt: TGTGCCAGCAGCGTTGACAGGGGGCAACACTATGGCTACACCTTC

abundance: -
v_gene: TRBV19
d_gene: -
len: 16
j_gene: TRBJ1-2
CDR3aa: CASNTNWGGPLYGYTF
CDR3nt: TGTGCCAGTAACACAAATTGGGGTGGCCCCCTGTATGGCTACACCTTC

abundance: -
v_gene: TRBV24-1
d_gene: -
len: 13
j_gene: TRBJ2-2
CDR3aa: CATRMGNTGELFF
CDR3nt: TGTGCCACCAGAATGGGGAACACCGGGGAGCTGTTTTTT

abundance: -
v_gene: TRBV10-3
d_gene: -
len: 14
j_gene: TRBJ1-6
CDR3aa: CATWDRETNSPLHF
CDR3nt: TGTGCCACCTGGGACCGTGAGACTAATTCACCCCTCCACTTT

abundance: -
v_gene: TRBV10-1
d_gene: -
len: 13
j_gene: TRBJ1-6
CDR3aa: CASSTDKNSPLHF
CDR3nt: TGCGCCAGCAGTACAGACAAGAATTCACCCCTCCACTTT

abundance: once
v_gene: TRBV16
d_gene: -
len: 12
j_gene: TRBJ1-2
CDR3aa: CASSHWVDGYTF
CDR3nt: TGTGCCAGCAGCCACTGGGTCGATGGCTACACCTTC

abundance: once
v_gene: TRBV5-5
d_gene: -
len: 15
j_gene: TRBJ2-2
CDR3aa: CASSLQAMGTGELFF
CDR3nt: TGTGCCAGCAGCTTGCAGGCGATGGGGACCGGGGAGCTGTTTTTT

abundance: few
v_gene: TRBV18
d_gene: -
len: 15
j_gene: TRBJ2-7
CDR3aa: CASSPGTGSSYEQYF
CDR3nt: TGTGCCAGCTCACCAGGGACGGGGAGCTCCTACGAGCAGTACTTC

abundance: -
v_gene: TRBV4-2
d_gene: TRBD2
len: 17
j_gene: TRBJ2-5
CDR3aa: CASSQGTSGGPAETQYF
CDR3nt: TGTGCCAGCAGCCAAGGGACTAGCGGGGGGCCTGCGGAGACCCAGTACTTC

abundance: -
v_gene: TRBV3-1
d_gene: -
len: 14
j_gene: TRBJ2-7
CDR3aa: CASSQDGGIYEQYF
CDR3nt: TGTGCCAGCAGCCAAGACGGAGGGATCTACGAGCAGTACTTC

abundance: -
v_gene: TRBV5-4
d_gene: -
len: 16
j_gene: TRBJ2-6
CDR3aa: CASSPPFLSGANVLTF
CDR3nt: TGTGCCAGCAGCCCACCTTTCCTATCTGGGGCCAACGTCCTGACTTTC

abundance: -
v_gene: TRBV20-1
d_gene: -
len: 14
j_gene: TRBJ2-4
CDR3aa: CSAREQPAKNIQYF
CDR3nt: TGCAGTGCTAGAGAGCAACCAGCCAAAAACATTCAGTACTTC

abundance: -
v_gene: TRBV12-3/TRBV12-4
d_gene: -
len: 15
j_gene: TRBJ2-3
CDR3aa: CASSLVGLSTDTQYF
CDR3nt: TGTGCCAGCAGTTTAGTGGGGCTTAGCACAGATACGCAGTATTTT